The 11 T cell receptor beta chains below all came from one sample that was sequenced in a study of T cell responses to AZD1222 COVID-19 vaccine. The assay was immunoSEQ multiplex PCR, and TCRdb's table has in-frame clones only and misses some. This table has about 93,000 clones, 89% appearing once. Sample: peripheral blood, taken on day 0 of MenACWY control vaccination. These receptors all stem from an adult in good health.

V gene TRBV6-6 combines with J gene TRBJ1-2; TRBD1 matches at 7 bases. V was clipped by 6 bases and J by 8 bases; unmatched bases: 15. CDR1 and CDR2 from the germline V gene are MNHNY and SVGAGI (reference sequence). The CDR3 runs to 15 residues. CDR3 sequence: CASSRTQTGAGGYTF. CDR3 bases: TGTGCCAGCAGCCGGACTCAAACAGGGGCGGGAGGCTACACCTTC.

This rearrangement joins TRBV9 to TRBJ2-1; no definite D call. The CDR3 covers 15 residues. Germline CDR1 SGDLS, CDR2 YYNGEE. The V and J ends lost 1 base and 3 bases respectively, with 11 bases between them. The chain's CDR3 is CASSVSGENYNEQFF. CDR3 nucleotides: TGTGCCAGCAGCGTATCTGGAGAGAACTACAATGAGCAGTTCTTC.

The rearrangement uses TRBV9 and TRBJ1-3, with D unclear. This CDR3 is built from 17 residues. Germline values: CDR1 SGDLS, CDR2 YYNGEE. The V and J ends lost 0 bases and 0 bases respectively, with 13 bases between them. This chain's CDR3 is CASSVGPPRSSGNTIYF. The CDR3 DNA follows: TGTGCCAGCAGCGTAGGCCCCCCGCGGAGCTCTGGAAACACCATATATTTT.

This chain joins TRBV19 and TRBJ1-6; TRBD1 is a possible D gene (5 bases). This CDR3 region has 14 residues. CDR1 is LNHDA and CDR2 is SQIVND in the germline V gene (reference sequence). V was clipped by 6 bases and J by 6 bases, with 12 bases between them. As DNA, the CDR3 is TGTGCCAGTAGCGTCCGGGGCGGTAATTCACCCCTCCACTTT. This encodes CASSVRGGNSPLHF.

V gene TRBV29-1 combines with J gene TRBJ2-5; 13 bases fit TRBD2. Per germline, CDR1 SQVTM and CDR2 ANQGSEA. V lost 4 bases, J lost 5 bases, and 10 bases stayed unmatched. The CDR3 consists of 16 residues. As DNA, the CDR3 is TGCAGCGTTGCGTTACTAGCGGGGGGGCCGATGGAGACCCAGTACTTC. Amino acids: CSVALLAGGPMETQYF. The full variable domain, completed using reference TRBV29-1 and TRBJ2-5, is SAVISQKPSRDICQRGTSLTIQCQVDSQVTMMFWYRQQPGQSLTLIATANQGSEATYESGFVIDKFPISRPNLTFSTLTVSNMSPEDSSIYLCSVALLAGGPMETQYFGPGTRLLVL.

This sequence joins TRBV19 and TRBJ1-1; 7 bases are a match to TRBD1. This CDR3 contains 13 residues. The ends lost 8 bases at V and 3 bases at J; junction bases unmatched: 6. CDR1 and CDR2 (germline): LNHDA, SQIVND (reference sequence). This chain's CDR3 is CASGGDRDTEAFF. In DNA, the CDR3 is TGTGCCAGTGGGGGCGACAGGGACACTGAAGCTTTCTTT.

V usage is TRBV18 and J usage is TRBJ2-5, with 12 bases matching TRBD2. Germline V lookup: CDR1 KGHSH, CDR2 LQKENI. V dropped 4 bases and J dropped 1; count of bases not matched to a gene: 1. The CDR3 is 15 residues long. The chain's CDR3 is CASSRTSGVQETQYF. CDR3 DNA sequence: TGTGCCAGCTCACGGACTAGCGGGGTCCAAGAGACCCAGTACTTC.

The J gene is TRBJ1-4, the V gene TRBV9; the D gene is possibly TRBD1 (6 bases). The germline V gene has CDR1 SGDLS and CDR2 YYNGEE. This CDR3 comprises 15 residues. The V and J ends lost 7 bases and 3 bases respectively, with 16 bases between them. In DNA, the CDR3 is TGTGCCAGCGGTTCGGGGGGCGGCTCTAATGAAAAACTGTTTTTT. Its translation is CASGSGGGSNEKLFF.

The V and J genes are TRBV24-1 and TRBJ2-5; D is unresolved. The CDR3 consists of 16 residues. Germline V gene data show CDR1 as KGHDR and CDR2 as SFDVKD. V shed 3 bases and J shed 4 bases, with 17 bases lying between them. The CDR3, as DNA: TGTGCCACCAGTGATCCGGGCCCTAAGCAACCAGAGACCCAGTACTTC. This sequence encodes CATSDPGPKQPETQYF.

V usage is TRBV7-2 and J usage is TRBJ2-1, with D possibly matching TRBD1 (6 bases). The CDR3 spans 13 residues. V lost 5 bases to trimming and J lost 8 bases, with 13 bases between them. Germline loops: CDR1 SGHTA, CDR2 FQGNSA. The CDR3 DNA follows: TGTGCCAGCAGCCCCTACAGGGCCCATGAGCAGTTCTTC. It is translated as CASSPYRAHEQFF.

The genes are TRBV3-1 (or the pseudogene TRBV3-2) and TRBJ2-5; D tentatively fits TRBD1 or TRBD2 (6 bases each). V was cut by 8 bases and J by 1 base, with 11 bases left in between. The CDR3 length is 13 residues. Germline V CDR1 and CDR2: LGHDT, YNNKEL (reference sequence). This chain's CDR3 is CASLGGLQETQYF. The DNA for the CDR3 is TGTGCCAGCTTGGGGGGCCTCCAAGAGACCCAGTACTTC.